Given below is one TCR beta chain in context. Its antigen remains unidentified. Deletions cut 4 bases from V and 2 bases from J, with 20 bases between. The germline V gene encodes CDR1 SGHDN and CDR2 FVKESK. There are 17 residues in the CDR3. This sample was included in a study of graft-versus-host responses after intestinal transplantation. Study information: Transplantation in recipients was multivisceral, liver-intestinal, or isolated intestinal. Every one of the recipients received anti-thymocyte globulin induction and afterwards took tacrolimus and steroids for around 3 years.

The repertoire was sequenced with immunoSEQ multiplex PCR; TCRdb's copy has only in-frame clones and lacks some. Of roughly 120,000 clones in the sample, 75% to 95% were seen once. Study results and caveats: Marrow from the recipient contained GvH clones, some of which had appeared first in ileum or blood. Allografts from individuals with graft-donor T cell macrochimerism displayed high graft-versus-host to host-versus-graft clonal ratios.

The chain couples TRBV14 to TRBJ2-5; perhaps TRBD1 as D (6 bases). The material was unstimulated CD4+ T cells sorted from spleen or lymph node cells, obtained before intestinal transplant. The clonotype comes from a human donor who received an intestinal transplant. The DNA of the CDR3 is TGTGCCAGCAGCCGAAAAAGGGGGACCGGCCTACAAGAGACCCAGTACTTC. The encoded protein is CASSRKRGTGLQETQYF.